Listed below are T cell receptor beta chains from one sample, sequenced in a study of blood T cells in healthy people across ages. TCRdb re-derived calls from the 5' RACE reads in MiXCR, one entry per CDR3 protein. The table has about 930,000 distinct CDR3 sequences, about 29% seen once; the top ten hold roughly a tenth. In addition, the sample was reused for a study of T cells of mothers and their children.

Sequenced material: blood. The source of these receptors is a woman between 35 and 50 years old in good health. Each CDR3 is given with its conserved first and last residue. D genes are given only for firm matches. Clone size is not always given. Where it is, it says once, few, many or a class for expanded clones.

v_call	clone_size	j_call	d_call	cdr3_aa	cdr3_nt
TRBV19	many	TRBJ2-7	NA	CASSAGGGDEQYF	TGTGCCAGTAGCGCCGGAGGAGGGGACGAGCAGTACTTC
TRBV20-1	NA	TRBJ2-4	TRBD2	CSARDLVAGDTDEQYF	TGCAGTGCTAGAGATCTGGTAGCGGGGGACACCGATGAGCAGTACTTC
TRBV28	many	TRBJ2-7	NA	CATDGTPKSEQYF	TGTGCCACCGACGGGACCCCCAAAAGCGAGCAGTACTTC
TRBV4-1	many	TRBJ2-7	TRBD1	CASSQSGQGLDEQYF	TGCGCCAGCAGCCAATCGGGACAGGGGCTCGACGAGCAGTACTTC
TRBV5-5	NA	TRBJ2-5	TRBD2	CASSPEPRGGQETQYF	TGTGCCAGCAGCCCGGAACCTCGCGGGGGTCAAGAGACCCAGTACTTC
TRBV6-6	many	TRBJ1-2	NA	CASSYSNSYGYTF	TGTGCCAGCAGTTACTCGAACAGCTATGGCTACACCTTC
TRBV12-3/TRBV12-4	NA	TRBJ2-1	TRBD2	CASSLPSGLAGGPGEQFF	TGTGCCAGCAGTCTCCCCTCGGGACTAGCGGGGGGGCCGGGTGAGCAGTTCTTC
TRBV2	NA	TRBJ1-1	NA	CVSVGNTEAFF	TGTGTCAGCGTAGGGAACACTGAAGCTTTCTTT
TRBV6-1	few	TRBJ2-7	TRBD2	CASSERERGGPYEQYF	TGTGCCAGCAGTGAGAGGGAGCGGGGGGGACCCTACGAGCAGTACTTC
TRBV7-6	many	TRBJ2-7	NA	CASSQNFGGSYEQYF	TGTGCCAGCAGTCAAAACTTCGGGGGAAGCTACGAGCAGTACTTC
TRBV28	many	TRBJ2-1	NA	CASRTTAKGDYNEQFF	TGTGCCAGCAGAACCACAGCCAAGGGGGACTACAATGAGCAGTTCTTC
TRBV20-1	NA	TRBJ2-3	NA	CSASGNRDSVPAETDTQYF	TGCAGTGCTAGCGGAAACCGGGACTCCGTACCCGCTGAAACAGATACGCAGTATTTT